This T cell receptor (beta chain) was captured by sequencing in a study of beta chain features in type 1 diabetes. This clone has at least ten counts. Its antigen is currently unknown. Expressed TCRB transcripts were sequenced after all isolated RNA was converted to cDNA. Each sample of naive, central memory or regulatory T cells had, on average, about 3.6 million reads. The repertoire was sequenced with immunoSEQ multiplex PCR; TCRdb's copy has only in-frame clones and lacks some. The top ten clones hold about 1% of a sample with almost 350,000 clones, roughly 8.8% of them seen once. The study, taken as a whole, reports: A moderate, significant TCRB CDR3 shortening appeared in type 1 diabetes across four CD4+ subsets. Patients' naive, central memory and regulatory TCRB repertoires appeared more alike than those of healthy donors.

Looked up from germline, CDR1 is SGHDT and CDR2 is YYEEEE. Trimming removed 0 bases at V and 13 bases at J, with 16 bases between. The CDR3 is 13 residues long. This sequence originates from a man in his thirties or forties with type 1 diabetes. What was sequenced was central memory CD4+ T cells from blood. The chain couples TRBV5-6 to TRBJ1-2; the D gene is possibly TRBD1 (6 bases). DNA for the CDR3: TGTGCCAGCAGCTTGGGGGACAACGGTTGGTTCACCTTC. Residues: CASSLGDNGWFTF. The full variable domain, completed using reference TRBV5-6 and TRBJ1-2, is DAGVTQSPTHLIKTRGQQVTLRCSPKSGHDTVSWYQQALGQGPQFIFQYYEEEERQRGNFPDRFSGHQFPNYSSELNVNALLLGDSALYLCASSLGDNGWFTFGSGTRLTVV.